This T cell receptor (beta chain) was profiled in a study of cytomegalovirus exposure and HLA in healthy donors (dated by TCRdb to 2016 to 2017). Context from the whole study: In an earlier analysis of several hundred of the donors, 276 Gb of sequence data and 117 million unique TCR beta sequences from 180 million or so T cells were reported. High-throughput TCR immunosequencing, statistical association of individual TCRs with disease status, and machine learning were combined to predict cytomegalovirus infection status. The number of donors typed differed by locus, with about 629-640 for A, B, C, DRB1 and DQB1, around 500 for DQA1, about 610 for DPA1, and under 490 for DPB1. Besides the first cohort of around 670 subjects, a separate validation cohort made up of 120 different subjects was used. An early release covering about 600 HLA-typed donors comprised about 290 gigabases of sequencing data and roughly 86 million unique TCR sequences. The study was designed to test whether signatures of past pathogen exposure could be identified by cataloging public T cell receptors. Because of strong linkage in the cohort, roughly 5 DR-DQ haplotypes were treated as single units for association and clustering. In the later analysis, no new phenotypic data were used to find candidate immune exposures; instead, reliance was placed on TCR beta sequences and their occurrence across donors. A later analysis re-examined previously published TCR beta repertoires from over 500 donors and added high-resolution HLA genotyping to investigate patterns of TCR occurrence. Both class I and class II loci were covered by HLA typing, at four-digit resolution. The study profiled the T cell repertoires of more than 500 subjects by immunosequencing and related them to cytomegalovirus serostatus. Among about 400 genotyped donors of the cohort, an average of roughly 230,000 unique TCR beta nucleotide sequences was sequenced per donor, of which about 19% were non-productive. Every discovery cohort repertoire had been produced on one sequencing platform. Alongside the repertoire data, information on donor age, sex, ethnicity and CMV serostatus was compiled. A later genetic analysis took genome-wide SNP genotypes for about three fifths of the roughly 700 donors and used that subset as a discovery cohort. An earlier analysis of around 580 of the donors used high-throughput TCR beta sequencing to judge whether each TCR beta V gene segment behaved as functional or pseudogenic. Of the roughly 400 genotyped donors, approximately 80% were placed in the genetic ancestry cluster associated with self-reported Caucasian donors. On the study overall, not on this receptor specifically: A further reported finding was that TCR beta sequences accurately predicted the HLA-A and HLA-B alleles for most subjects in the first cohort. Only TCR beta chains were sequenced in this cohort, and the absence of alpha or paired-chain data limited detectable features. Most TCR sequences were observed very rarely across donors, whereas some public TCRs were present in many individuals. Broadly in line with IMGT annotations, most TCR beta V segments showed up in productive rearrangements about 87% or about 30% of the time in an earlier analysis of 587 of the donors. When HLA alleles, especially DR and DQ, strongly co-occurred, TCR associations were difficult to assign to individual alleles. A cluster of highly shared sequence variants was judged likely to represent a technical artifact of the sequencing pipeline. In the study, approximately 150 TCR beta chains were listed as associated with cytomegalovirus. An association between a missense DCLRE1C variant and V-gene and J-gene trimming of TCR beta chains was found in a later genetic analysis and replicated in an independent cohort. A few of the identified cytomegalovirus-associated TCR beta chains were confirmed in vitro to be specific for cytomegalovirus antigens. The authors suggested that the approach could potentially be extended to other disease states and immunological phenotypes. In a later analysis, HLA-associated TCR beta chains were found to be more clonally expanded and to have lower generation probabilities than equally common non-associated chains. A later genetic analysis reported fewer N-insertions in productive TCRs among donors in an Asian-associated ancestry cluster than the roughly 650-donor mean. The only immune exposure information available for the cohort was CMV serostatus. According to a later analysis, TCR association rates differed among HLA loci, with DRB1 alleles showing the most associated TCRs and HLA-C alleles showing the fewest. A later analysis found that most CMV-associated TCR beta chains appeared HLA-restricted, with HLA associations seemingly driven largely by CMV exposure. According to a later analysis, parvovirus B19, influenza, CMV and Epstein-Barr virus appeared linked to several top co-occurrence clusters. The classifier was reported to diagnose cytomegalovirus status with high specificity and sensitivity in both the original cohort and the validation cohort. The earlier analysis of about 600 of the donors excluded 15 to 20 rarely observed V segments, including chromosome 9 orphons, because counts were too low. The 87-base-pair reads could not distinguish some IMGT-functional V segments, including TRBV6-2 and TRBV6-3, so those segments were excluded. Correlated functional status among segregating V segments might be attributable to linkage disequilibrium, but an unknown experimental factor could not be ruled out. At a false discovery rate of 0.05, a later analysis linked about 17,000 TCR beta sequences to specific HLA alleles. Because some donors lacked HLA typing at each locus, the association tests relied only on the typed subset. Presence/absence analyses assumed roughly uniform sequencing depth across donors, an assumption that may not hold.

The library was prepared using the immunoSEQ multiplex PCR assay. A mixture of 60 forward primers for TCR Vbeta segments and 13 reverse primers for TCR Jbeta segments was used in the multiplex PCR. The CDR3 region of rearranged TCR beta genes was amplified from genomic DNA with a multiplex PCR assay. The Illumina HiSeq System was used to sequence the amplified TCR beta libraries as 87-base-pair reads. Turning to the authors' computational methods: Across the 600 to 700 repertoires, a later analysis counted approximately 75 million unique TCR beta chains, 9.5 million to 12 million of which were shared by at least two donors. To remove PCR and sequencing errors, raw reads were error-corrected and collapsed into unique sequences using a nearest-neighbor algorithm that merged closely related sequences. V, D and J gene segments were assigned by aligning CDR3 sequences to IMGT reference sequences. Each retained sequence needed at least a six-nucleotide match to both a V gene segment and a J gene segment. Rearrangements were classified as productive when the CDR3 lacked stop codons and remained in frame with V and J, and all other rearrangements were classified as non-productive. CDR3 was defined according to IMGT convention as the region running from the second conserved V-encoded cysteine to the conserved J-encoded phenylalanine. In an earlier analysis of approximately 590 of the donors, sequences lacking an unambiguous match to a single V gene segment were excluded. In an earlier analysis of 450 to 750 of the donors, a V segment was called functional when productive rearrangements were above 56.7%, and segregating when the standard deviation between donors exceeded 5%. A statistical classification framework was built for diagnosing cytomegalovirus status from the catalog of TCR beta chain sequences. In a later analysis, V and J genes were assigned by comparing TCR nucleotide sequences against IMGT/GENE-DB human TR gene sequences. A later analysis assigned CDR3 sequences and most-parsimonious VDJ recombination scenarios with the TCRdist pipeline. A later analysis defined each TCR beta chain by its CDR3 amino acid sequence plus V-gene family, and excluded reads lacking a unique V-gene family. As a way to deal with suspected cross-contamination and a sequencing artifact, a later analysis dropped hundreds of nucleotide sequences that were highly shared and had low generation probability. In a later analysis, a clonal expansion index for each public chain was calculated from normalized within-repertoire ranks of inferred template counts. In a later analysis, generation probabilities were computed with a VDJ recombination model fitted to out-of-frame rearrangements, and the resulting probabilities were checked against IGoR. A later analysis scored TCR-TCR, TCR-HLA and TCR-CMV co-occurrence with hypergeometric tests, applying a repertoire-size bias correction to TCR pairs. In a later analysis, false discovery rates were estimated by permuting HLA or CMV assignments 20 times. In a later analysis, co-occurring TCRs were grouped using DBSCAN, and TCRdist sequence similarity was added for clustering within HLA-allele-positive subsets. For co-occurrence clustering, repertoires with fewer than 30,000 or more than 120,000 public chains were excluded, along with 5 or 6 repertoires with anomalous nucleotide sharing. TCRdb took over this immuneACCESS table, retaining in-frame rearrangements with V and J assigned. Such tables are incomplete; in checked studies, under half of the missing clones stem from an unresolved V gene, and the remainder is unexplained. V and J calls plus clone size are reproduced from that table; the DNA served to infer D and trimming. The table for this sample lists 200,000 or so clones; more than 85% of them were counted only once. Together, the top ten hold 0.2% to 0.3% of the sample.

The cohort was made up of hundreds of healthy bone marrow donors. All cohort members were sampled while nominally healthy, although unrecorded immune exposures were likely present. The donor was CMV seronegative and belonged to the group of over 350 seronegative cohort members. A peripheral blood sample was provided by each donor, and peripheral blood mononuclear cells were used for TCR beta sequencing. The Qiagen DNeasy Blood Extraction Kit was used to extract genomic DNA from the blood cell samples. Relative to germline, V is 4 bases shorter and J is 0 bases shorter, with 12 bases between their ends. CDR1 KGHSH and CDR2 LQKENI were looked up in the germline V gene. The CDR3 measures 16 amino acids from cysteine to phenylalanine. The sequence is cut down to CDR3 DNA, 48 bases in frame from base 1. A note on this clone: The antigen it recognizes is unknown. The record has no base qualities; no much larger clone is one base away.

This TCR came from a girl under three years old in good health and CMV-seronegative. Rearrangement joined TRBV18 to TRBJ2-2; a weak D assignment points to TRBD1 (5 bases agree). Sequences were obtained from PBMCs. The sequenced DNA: TGTGCCAGCTCACTGATAGGGGCCACGAACACCGGGGAGCTGTTTTTT. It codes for CASSLIGATNTGELFF.